The clone carrying this TCR beta chain was seen a few times. The sample is drawn from a study of blood T cell repertoires in COVID-19. Study in general: Researchers got acute and convalescent COVID-19 samples from the United States, Italy and Spain. Sample material is recorded as cDNA or gDNA derived from T cells, B-cell-depleted T cells, or PBMCs.

Authors' processing steps: Using reference gene primer amplification, nucleated cell counts were estimated. Sequenced by immunoSEQ multiplex PCR; TCRdb stores in-frame clones only, minus some. V, J and clone size derive from that table, while D and trimming were established from the DNA sequence. The sample consists of 200,000 to 250,000 clones, 70% to 90% of them appearing once. The length of the CDR3 is 14 residues. V lost 2 bases, J lost 5 bases, and 12 bases lay in between. Germline-derived CDR1 and CDR2 are SGHDN and FVKESK. Input material: peripheral blood. The sequence derives from a woman between 45 and 60 years old with active or convalescent COVID-19. The rearrangement links TRBV14 to TRBJ1-1; D not resolved. CDR3 sequence reads: CASSQFSGNTEAFF. For the CDR3, the DNA is TGTGCCAGCAGCCAATTCTCGGGGAATACTGAAGCTTTCTTT.